Given below is one T cell receptor beta chain in context. This clonotype appeared many times. It lacks a known antigen. No much larger clone exists at a distance of one base, and base qualities are not known. Library prep was done by RT-PCR. Sequencing was carried out with an Illumina HiSeq 2500. TCRdb ran its own pipeline on the public reads, namely fastp trimming at Q25 and MiXCR clone calling, and kept in-frame beta chains. Records with the same CDR3 protein are collapsed into one entry carrying the most frequent genes and DNA. The sample table records about 500,000 distinct CDR3 sequences; approximately 17% of these occur just once. The ten largest account for roughly 3% of the sample. From the cysteine up to the phenylalanine, the CDR3 has a length of 12 residues. Left in the record is the CDR3 DNA by itself, 36 bases read in frame from the first base. CDR1 and CDR2, looked up from the germline V gene (reference sequence), are LGHDT and YNNKEL. Trimming at the junction amounts to 1 base on V and 6 bases on J, and the germline ends lie 4 bases apart.

The data were obtained in a study of response to subunit inactivated influenza vaccine (dated by TCRdb to 2017 to 2018). Some background on the complete study: Deep quantitative T cell receptor repertoire profiling was used in the study to track responses to a trivalent subunit inactivated influenza vaccine.

Paper-wide results and their limitations: The authors proposed that each seasonal influenza vaccination may bring in only a limited number of new T cells.

The sequence was obtained from a man in his fifties or sixties who received an inactivated influenza vaccine. Donor details come from another sample of the same person, matched by shared clones. This chain is built from TRBV3-1 and TRBJ2-1, with an unclear D gene assignment. Sequencing used CD4+ T cells sorted from PBMCs, obtained around 2 years after vaccination. Read as DNA, the sequence is TGTGCCAGCAGCCAAGTGGGCAATGAGCAGTTCTTC. Its translation is CASSQVGNEQFF.